This T cell receptor (beta chain) was found in a study of cytomegalovirus exposure and HLA in healthy donors. General study findings and limits: Overall, around 160 TCR beta chains were annotated as cytomegalovirus-associated. The TCR clusters that emerged in the first cohort tended, a later analysis found, to co-occur in the approximately 130 validation repertoires. Three CMV-associated chains proved CMV antigen-specific in vitro.

TCRdb keeps only in-frame clones here, not all; method: immunoSEQ multiplex PCR. Here the sample spans roughly 150,000 clones, approximately 94% being singletons. To note about this clone: No antigen is known for it.

The CDR3 runs 15 residues. Germline V gene lookup returns CDR1 LNHDA and CDR2 SQIVND (reference sequence). Trimming cost V 1 base and J 3 bases, with 13 bases left between them. Input material: PBMCs. The sequence was obtained from a man aged 18 to 29 in good health and CMV-seropositive. The V and J genes are TRBV19 and TRBJ2-7; D possibly corresponds to TRBD2 (6 bases). For the CDR3, the DNA is TGTGCCAGTAGTATAGGGTCCGGGAGTGGCTACGAGCAGTACTTC. Encoded protein: CASSIGSGSGYEQYF.